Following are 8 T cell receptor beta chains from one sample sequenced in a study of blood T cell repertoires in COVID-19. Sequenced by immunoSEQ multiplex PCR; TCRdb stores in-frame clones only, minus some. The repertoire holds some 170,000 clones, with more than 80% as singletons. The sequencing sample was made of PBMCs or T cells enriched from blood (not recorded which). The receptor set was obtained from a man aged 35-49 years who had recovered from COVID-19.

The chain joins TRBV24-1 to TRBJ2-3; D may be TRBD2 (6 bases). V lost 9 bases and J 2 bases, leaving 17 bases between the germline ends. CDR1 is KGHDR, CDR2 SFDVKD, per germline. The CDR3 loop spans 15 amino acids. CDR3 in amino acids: CATSDTSRPTDTQYF. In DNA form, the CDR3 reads TGTGCCACCTCTGATACTAGCCGCCCCACAGATACGCAGTATTTT.

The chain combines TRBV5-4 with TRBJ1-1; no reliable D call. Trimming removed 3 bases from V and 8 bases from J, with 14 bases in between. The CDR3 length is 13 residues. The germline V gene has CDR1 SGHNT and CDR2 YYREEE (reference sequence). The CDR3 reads CASSYYGRPEAFF. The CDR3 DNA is TGTGCCAGCAGCTATTACGGTCGTCCCGAAGCTTTCTTT.

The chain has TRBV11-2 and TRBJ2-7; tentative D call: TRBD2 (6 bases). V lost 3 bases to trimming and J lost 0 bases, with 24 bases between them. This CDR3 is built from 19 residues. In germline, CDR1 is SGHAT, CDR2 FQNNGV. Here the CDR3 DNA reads TGTGCCAGCAGCTTGGAAGGGGTGATAGCGGAGAGGAGCTCCTACGAGCAGTACTTC. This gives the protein CASSLEGVIAERSSYEQYF.

The CDR3 DNA reads TGTGCCAGCAGCTTGGGGCAGGGGAACTACGAGCAGTACTTC. Amino acids: CASSLGQGNYEQYF. V gene TRBV5-5 combines with J gene TRBJ2-7; the D gene is possibly TRBD1 (6 bases). The V end lost 0 bases, the J end lost 3 bases, and 10 bases lay between the germline ends. CDR1 and CDR2 (germline): SGHKS, YYEKEE (reference sequence). This CDR3 is built from 14 residues.

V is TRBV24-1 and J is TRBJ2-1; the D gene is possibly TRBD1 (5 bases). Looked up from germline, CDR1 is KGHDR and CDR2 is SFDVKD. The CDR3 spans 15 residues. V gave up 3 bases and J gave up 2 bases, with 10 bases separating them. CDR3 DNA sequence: TGTGCCACCAGTGATCAGAGACAGCCCTACAATGAGCAGTTCTTC. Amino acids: CATSDQRQPYNEQFF.

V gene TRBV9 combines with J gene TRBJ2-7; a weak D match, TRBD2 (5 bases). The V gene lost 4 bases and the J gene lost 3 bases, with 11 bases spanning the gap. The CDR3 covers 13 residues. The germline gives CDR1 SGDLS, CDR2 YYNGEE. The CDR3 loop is CASSPGEFYEQYF. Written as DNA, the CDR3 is TGTGCCAGCAGCCCCGGGGAGTTCTACGAGCAGTACTTC. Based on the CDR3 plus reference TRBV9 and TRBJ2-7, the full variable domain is DSGVTQTPKHLITATGQRVTLRCSPRSGDLSVYWYQQSLDQGLQFLIQYYNGEERAKGNILERFSAQQFPDLHSELNLSSLELGDSALYFCASSPGEFYEQYFGPGTRLTVT.

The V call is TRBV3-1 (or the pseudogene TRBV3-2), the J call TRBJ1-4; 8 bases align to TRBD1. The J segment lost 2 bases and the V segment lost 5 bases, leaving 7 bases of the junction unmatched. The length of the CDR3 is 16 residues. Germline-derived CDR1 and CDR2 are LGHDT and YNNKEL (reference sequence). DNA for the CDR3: TGTGCCAGCAGCGCTAAGAGGACAGGGACTAATGAAAAACTGTTTTTT. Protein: CASSAKRTGTNEKLFF.

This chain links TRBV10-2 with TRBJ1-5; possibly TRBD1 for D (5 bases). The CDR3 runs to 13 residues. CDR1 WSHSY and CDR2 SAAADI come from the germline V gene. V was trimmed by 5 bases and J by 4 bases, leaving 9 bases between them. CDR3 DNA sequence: TGCGCCAGCAGTTCCCAGGGAAATCAGCCCCAGCATTTT. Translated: CASSSQGNQPQHF.